This T cell receptor beta chain was profiled in a study of shared clonotypes between healthy human individuals. Study context: Those who served as donors were a couple of women and a few men between the ages of 18 and 49.

Clones were sequenced by immunoSEQ multiplex PCR, and TCRdb holds only the in-frame ones, with some missing. The repertoire consists of 450,000 to 650,000 clones, with around 76% occurring once and the leading ten covering approximately 12%. Genomic DNA came from about 90 million PBMCs in unsorted samples. This sequence was found in a middle-aged woman in good health. Some clones in this sample may be carry-over from other donors' samples. The sequenced material came from PBMCs.

The chain's CDR3 is CASSLSGVRTEAFF. The DNA for the CDR3 is TGTGCCAGCAGTTTATCCGGGGTACGGACTGAAGCTTTCTTT. The chain combines TRBV28 with TRBJ1-1; D is ambiguous. There are 14 residues in the CDR3. V was pared by 1 base and J by 5 bases, with 11 bases between. CDR1 is MDHEN, CDR2 SYDVKM, per germline.